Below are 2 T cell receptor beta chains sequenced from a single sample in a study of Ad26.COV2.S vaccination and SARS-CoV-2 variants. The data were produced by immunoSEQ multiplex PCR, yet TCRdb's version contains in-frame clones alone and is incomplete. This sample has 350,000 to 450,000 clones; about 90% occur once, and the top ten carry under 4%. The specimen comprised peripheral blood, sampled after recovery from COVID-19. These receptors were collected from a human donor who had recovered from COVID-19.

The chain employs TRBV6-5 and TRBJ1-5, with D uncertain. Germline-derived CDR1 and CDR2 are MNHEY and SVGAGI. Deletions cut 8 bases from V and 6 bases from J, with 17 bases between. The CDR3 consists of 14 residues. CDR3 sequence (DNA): TGTGCCAGCGGCTCTCCGGGAGTTGGTCAGCCCCAGCATTTT. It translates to CASGSPGVGQPQHF.

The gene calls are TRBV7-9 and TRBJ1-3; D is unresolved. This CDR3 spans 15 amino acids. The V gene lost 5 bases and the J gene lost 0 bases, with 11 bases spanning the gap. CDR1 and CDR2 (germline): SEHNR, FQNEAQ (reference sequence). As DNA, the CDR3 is TGTGCCAGCAGCGGTAGTGTTCTCTCTGGAAACACCATATATTTT. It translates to CASSGSVLSGNTIYF. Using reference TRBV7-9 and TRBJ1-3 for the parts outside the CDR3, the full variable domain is DTGVSQNPRHKITKRGQNVTFRCDPISEHNRLYWYRQTLGQGPEFLTYFQNEAQLEKSRLLSDRFSAERPKGSFSTLEIQRTEQGDSAMYLCASSGSVLSGNTIYFGEGSWLTVV.